This TCR beta chain was profiled in a study of blood T cell repertoires in COVID-19. In the study overall: Acute-phase and convalescent COVID-19 samples originated in the United States, Italy and Spain. PBMCs, B-cell-depleted T cells, or T cells provided the cDNA or gDNA that made up the material.

This clone was observed a few times. In the authors' workflow: Amplification with reference gene primers provided the estimates of nucleated cell counts. The protocol was immunoSEQ multiplex PCR, while the TCRdb copy is restricted to in-frame clones and leaves out a portion. For V, J and clone size, that table is used; D and trimming come from the DNA. The data show tens of thousands of clones, approximately 85% seen once. Germline lookup yields CDR1 SGHAT and CDR2 FQNNGV. Trimming took 8 bases from V and 3 from J, leaving 14 bases between them. This CDR3 comprises 15 residues. This sequence joins TRBV11-2 and TRBJ2-6; D might be TRBD1 (5 bases). This clonotype originated in a man aged 60-69 years with acute or convalescent COVID-19. The sample comprised peripheral blood. The CDR3: CASLHEGVGANVLTF. CDR3 coding DNA: TGTGCCAGCCTACATGAAGGGGTTGGGGCCAACGTCCTGACTTTC.